This T cell receptor (beta chain) came from a study of control samples from healthy donors and cancer patients. Data came from immunoSEQ multiplex PCR; TCRdb stores just in-frame clones and leaves some out. The data show some 150,000 clones, with around 94% seen just once and 12% to 15% held by the top ten. This clonotype was sampled from a man aged 60 to 75 with colorectal cancer. Sequencing was carried out using PBMCs.

The CDR3 bases are TGTGCCAGTAGTCCCCCGGGGAAGTTCACCGGGGAGCTGTTTTTT. This sequence encodes CASSPPGKFTGELFF. The V and J genes are TRBV19 and TRBJ2-2; D might be TRBD2 (5 bases). V was trimmed by 5 bases and J by 4 bases, leaving 14 bases between them. CDR3 length: 15 amino acids. Germline CDR1 LNHDA, CDR2 SQIVND (reference sequence).